This TCR beta chain was recorded in a study of shared clonotypes between healthy human individuals. Across the study: CD8 memory received one plate per donor, CD8 naive two, CD4 memory three and CD4 naive three.

Deletions cut 5 bases from V and 7 bases from J, with 14 bases between. Germline V gives CDR1 MNHEY, CDR2 SVGAGI. The CDR3 consists of 14 residues. This table comes from immunoSEQ multiplex PCR, and its TCRdb copy is limited to in-frame clones, with some not included. This sample has more than 2 million clones, with almost 96% found just once. The TCR originated in a young man in good health. Material for sequencing was naive CD4+ T cells sorted from blood. The subset denotes: CD45RA+ positively selected. The chain couples TRBV6-5 to TRBJ2-2; D may correspond to TRBD1 or TRBD2 (5 bases each). The CDR3 sequence is CASSTPGTGGELFF. CDR3 DNA sequence: TGTGCCAGCAGTACCCCTGGGACGGGCGGGGAGCTGTTTTTT.